The clone carrying this TCR beta chain was seen many times. Template material for amplifying TCR beta CDR3 regions consisted of RNA transcripts. The primer set for the first-round RT-PCR of the TCR CDR3 was HTBI. TCRdb itself ran the multiplex PCR reads through MiXCR, one entry per CDR3 protein. The data contain under 300,000 distinct CDR3 sequences, 25% of them singletons. The sample comes from a study of T cells in Graves' hyperthyroidism and ophthalmopathy. The clonotype originates from a man aged 40-55 years with Graves' hyperthyroidism that later progressed to Graves' ophthalmopathy. The sequencing input was blood.

Here the CDR3 reads CASSPRTGGGRNTGELFF. The CDR3 coding sequence is TGTGCCAGCAGTCCCCGGACAGGGGGCGGACGTAACACCGGGGAGCTGTTTTTT. J is TRBJ2-2 and V is TRBV6-2 or TRBV6-3; 11 positions agree with TRBD1. Germline CDR1 reads MNHEY; CDR2 reads SVGEGT. The CDR3 contains 18 residues. V shed 5 bases and J 2 bases; nucleotides not matched to a gene: 10.